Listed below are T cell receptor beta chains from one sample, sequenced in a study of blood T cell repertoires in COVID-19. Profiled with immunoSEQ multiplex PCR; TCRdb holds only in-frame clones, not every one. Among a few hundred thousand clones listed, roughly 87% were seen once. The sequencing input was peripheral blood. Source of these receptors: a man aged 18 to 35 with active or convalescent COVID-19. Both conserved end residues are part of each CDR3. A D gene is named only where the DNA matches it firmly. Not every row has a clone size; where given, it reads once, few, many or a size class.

cdr3_nt: TGTGCCAGCAGCCCCACCAGGCACACCGGGGAGCTGTTTTTT
cdr3_aa: CASSPTRHTGELFF
clone_size: few
j_call: TRBJ2-2
d_call: -
v_call: TRBV27
cdr3_length: 14

cdr3_nt: TGTGCCAGCAGTTTAATGGGGCAGGGCCGTGTTGGTGGCTACACCTTC
cdr3_aa: CASSLMGQGRVGGYTF
clone_size: -
j_call: TRBJ1-2
d_call: -
v_call: TRBV27
cdr3_length: 16

cdr3_nt: TGTGCCAGTAGAGTGCGAACTGGAAACACCATATATTTT
cdr3_aa: CASRVRTGNTIYF
clone_size: -
j_call: TRBJ1-3
d_call: -
v_call: TRBV6-5
cdr3_length: 13

cdr3_nt: TGTGCCAGCAGCTTATACGGCGGAAACGAGCAGTACTTC
cdr3_aa: CASSLYGGNEQYF
clone_size: -
j_call: TRBJ2-7
d_call: -
v_call: TRBV7-2
cdr3_length: 13

cdr3_nt: TGTGCCAGCAGCCAGGGGGCCCAAAACATTCAGTACTTC
cdr3_aa: CASSQGAQNIQYF
clone_size: -
j_call: TRBJ2-4
d_call: -
v_call: TRBV3-1/TRBV3-2
cdr3_length: 13

cdr3_nt: TGTGCCAGCAGCTCCCCGGGACAGGGGGCCTACGAGCAGTACTTC
cdr3_aa: CASSSPGQGAYEQYF
clone_size: -
j_call: TRBJ2-7
d_call: TRBD1
v_call: TRBV7-9
cdr3_length: 15

cdr3_nt: TGCGCCAGCAGCCAAGTCCCCGGGATGGCCCTGAACACTGAAGCTTTCTTT
cdr3_aa: CASSQVPGMALNTEAFF
clone_size: -
j_call: TRBJ1-1
d_call: -
v_call: TRBV4-3
cdr3_length: 17

cdr3_nt: TGTGCCAGCAGCTTAGCCACAGCTCGGCGGGCCAACTATGGCTACACCTTC
cdr3_aa: CASSLATARRANYGYTF
clone_size: -
j_call: TRBJ1-2
d_call: -
v_call: TRBV7-2
cdr3_length: 17

cdr3_nt: TGCGCCAGCAGCCAAGTTGCCAGCGCCTATGGCTACACCTTC
cdr3_aa: CASSQVASAYGYTF
clone_size: few
j_call: TRBJ1-2
d_call: -
v_call: TRBV4-1
cdr3_length: 14

cdr3_nt: TGTGCCAGCAGTTTTGGAGGACAGGGCAATCAGCCCCAGCATTTT
cdr3_aa: CASSFGGQGNQPQHF
clone_size: -
j_call: TRBJ1-5
d_call: TRBD1
v_call: TRBV28
cdr3_length: 15

cdr3_nt: TGTGCCAGCAGCTTAGACAGGGGGCCGAACACTGAAGCTTTCTTT
cdr3_aa: CASSLDRGPNTEAFF
clone_size: -
j_call: TRBJ1-1
d_call: TRBD1
v_call: TRBV11-2
cdr3_length: 15

cdr3_nt: TGCAGCGTTCTAATAGGAGGTCTTGAGCAGTTCTTC
cdr3_aa: CSVLIGGLEQFF
clone_size: -
j_call: TRBJ2-1
d_call: -
v_call: TRBV29-1
cdr3_length: 12

cdr3_nt: TGTGCCAGCAGCTCCTATACAGGGACAGGGGTTGGTGAAAAACTGTTTTTT
cdr3_aa: CASSSYTGTGVGEKLFF
clone_size: -
j_call: TRBJ1-4
d_call: TRBD1
v_call: TRBV5-4
cdr3_length: 17

cdr3_nt: TGTGCCACCAGTGACCCCAGCCACAGGGGTAATGAGCAGTTCTTC
cdr3_aa: CATSDPSHRGNEQFF
clone_size: -
j_call: TRBJ2-1
d_call: TRBD1
v_call: TRBV24-1
cdr3_length: 15

cdr3_nt: TGTGCCAGCAGCGCCGGGACAATAAGCAATCAGCCCCAGCATTTT
cdr3_aa: CASSAGTISNQPQHF
clone_size: -
j_call: TRBJ1-5
d_call: -
v_call: TRBV7-2
cdr3_length: 15

cdr3_nt: TGTGCCAGCAGTTTCGACTCTCCGGAGACCCAGTACTTC
cdr3_aa: CASSFDSPETQYF
clone_size: -
j_call: TRBJ2-5
d_call: -
v_call: TRBV12-3/TRBV12-4
cdr3_length: 13

cdr3_nt: TGTGCCAGCAGTCCTCAAGGGGTGGGTAAACTGTTTTTT
cdr3_aa: CASSPQGVGKLFF
clone_size: -
j_call: TRBJ1-4
d_call: -
v_call: TRBV27
cdr3_length: 13

cdr3_nt: TGCGCCAGCAGCGGGTTCATGGCAGGGGGAGGCAATGAGCAGTTCTTC
cdr3_aa: CASSGFMAGGGNEQFF
clone_size: -
j_call: TRBJ2-1
d_call: -
v_call: TRBV5-1
cdr3_length: 16

cdr3_nt: TGTGCCAGCAGCCTTTTCGCTTCGGTTGAAAAACTGTTTTTT
cdr3_aa: CASSLFASVEKLFF
clone_size: -
j_call: TRBJ1-4
d_call: -
v_call: TRBV11-2
cdr3_length: 14

cdr3_nt: TGCGCCAGCAGTGAGGGAGGATATAATTCACCCCTCCACTTT
cdr3_aa: CASSEGGYNSPLHF
clone_size: -
j_call: TRBJ1-6
d_call: -
v_call: TRBV10-1
cdr3_length: 14

cdr3_nt: TGTGCCAGGGGGGACAGGGTGAACACTGAAGCTTTCTTT
cdr3_aa: CARGDRVNTEAFF
clone_size: -
j_call: TRBJ1-1
d_call: TRBD1
v_call: TRBV2
cdr3_length: 13

cdr3_nt: TGTGCCAGCAGACCCAAACAGGTCCATGGCTACACCTTC
cdr3_aa: CASRPKQVHGYTF
clone_size: -
j_call: TRBJ1-2
d_call: -
v_call: TRBV2
cdr3_length: 13

cdr3_nt: TGTGCCAGCAGTGTGCCGGGACTAGCGGGAGTTGCTGAGCAGTACTTC
cdr3_aa: CASSVPGLAGVAEQYF
clone_size: -
j_call: TRBJ2-7
d_call: TRBD2
v_call: TRBV6-1
cdr3_length: 16

cdr3_nt: TGTGCCAGCAGCTTCCGGGACACGAACACTGAAGCTTTCTTT
cdr3_aa: CASSFRDTNTEAFF
clone_size: -
j_call: TRBJ1-1
d_call: -
v_call: TRBV7-9
cdr3_length: 14

cdr3_nt: TGTGCCAGCACCCCTACGCAGGGCGCATCTGGCTACACCTTC
cdr3_aa: CASTPTQGASGYTF
clone_size: -
j_call: TRBJ1-2
d_call: -
v_call: TRBV27
cdr3_length: 14

cdr3_nt: TGTGCCAGCAGCTTAGTTGCGCGCCCTGGAAACACCATATATTTT
cdr3_aa: CASSLVARPGNTIYF
clone_size: -
j_call: TRBJ1-3
d_call: -
v_call: TRBV7-9
cdr3_length: 15

cdr3_nt: TGTGCCAGCAGCTTATTGCGGGCCCAAGAGACCCAGTACTTC
cdr3_aa: CASSLLRAQETQYF
clone_size: -
j_call: TRBJ2-5
d_call: -
v_call: TRBV7-2
cdr3_length: 14

cdr3_nt: TGTGCCAGCAGTTACGTACAGGGGCGCCCTTCCTACGAGCAGTACTTC
cdr3_aa: CASSYVQGRPSYEQYF
clone_size: -
j_call: TRBJ2-7
d_call: TRBD1
v_call: TRBV6-5
cdr3_length: 16

cdr3_nt: TGCGCCAGCAGTCAGCGGGGGGCTGGAGGCCAAGAGACCCAGTACTTC
cdr3_aa: CASSQRGAGGQETQYF
clone_size: few
j_call: TRBJ2-5
d_call: TRBD2
v_call: TRBV5-1
cdr3_length: 16

cdr3_nt: TGCGCCAGCAGCCTACAGGAAGGTGAAAAACTGTTTTTT
cdr3_aa: CASSLQEGEKLFF
clone_size: -
j_call: TRBJ1-4
d_call: -
v_call: TRBV4-1
cdr3_length: 13

cdr3_nt: TGCGCCAGCAGCCCCGGGTCCCGAAATGAAAAACTGTTTTTT
cdr3_aa: CASSPGSRNEKLFF
clone_size: -
j_call: TRBJ1-4
d_call: -
v_call: TRBV4-3
cdr3_length: 14

cdr3_nt: TGTGCCAGCAGTGGGCTGACAGTCTCTGGGGCCAACGTCCTGACTTTC
cdr3_aa: CASSGLTVSGANVLTF
clone_size: -
j_call: TRBJ2-6
d_call: -
v_call: TRBV27
cdr3_length: 16

cdr3_nt: TGTGCCAGCAGCAAACGGACAGGGCCAACAGATACGCAGTATTTT
cdr3_aa: CASSKRTGPTDTQYF
clone_size: once
j_call: TRBJ2-3
d_call: -
v_call: TRBV21-1
cdr3_length: 15

cdr3_nt: TGTGCCAGCAGCCAAGGCTGGCGGGAGAGATACGAGCAGTACTTC
cdr3_aa: CASSQGWRERYEQYF
clone_size: -
j_call: TRBJ2-7
d_call: TRBD2
v_call: TRBV14
cdr3_length: 15

cdr3_nt: TGTGCCACCAGCAGAGATCGGACTACCTACTTAACAGATACGCAGTATTTT
cdr3_aa: CATSRDRTTYLTDTQYF
clone_size: once
j_call: TRBJ2-3
d_call: -
v_call: TRBV15
cdr3_length: 17

cdr3_nt: TGTGCCAGTAGTATGGTGGACAGCGGGGGGTTCCTTGATACGCAGTATTTT
cdr3_aa: CASSMVDSGGFLDTQYF
clone_size: -
j_call: TRBJ2-3
d_call: TRBD2
v_call: TRBV19
cdr3_length: 17